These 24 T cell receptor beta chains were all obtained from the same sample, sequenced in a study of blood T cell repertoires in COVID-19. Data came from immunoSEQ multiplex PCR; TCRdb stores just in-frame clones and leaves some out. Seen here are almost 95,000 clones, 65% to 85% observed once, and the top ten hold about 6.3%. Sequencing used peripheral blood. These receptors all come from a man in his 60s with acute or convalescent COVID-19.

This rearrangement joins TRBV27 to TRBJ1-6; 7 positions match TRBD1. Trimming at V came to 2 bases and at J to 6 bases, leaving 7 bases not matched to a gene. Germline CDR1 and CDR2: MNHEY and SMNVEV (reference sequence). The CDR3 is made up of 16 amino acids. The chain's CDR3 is CASSLERDSVNSPLHF. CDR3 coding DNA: TGTGCCAGCAGTTTAGAAAGGGACAGCGTTAATTCACCCCTCCACTTT.

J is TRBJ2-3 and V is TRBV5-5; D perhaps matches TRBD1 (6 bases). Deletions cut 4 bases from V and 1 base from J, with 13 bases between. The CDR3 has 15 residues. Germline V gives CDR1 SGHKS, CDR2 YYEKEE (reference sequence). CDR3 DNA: TGTGCCAGCAGCCATGTGGGGGCTGGCACAGATACGCAGTATTTT. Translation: CASSHVGAGTDTQYF.

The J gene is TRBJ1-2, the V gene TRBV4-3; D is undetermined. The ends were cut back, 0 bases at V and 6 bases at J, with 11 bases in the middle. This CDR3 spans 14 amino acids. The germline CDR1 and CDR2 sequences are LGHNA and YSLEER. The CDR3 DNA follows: TGCGCCAGCAGCCAAGACGGGTTGCGGAATGGCTACACCTTC. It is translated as CASSQDGLRNGYTF.

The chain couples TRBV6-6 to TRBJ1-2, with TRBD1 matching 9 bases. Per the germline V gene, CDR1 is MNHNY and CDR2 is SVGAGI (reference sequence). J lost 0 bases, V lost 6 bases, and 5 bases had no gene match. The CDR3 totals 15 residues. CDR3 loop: CASSRTGDTNYGYTF. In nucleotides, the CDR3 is TGTGCCAGCAGCAGGACAGGGGACACTAACTATGGCTACACCTTC.

The CDR3 DNA follows: TGCGCCAGCAGCTTGTGGAGGGGGGACAGGAGCCGACAAGAGACCCAGTACTTC. The encoded protein is CASSLWRGDRSRQETQYF. The J gene is TRBJ2-5, the V gene TRBV5-1; TRBD1 aligns across 8 bases. CDR3 length equals 18 residues. In germline, CDR1 is SGHRS, CDR2 YFSETQ. The V gene end was trimmed by 1 base and the J gene end by 2 bases; junction bases not matched to a gene: 13.

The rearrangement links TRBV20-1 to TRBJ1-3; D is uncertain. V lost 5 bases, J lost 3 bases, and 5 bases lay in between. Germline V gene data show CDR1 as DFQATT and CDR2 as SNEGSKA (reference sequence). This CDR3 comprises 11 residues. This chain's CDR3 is CSAYNGNTIYF. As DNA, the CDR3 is TGCAGTGCTTACAATGGAAACACCATATATTTT.

CDR3 in DNA: TGTGCCAGCAGTTACTCGTCATTCCAAGAGACCCAGTACTTC. Residues: CASSYSSFQETQYF. This chain joins TRBV6-6 and TRBJ2-5, with no clear D. Germline assignment: CDR1 MNHNY and CDR2 SVGAGI (reference sequence). The V end was cut by 0 bases, the J end by 1 base, with 6 bases between. CDR3 length: 14 residues.

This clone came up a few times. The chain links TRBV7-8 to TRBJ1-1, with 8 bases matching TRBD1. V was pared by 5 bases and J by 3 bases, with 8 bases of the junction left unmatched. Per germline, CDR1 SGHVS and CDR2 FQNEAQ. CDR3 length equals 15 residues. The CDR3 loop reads CASSPSWTGHTEAFF. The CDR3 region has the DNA TGTGCCAGCAGCCCCTCCTGGACAGGGCACACTGAAGCTTTCTTT.

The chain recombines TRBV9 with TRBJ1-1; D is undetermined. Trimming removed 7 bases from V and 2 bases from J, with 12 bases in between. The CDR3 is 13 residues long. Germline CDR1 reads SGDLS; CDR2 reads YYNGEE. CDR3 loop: CASGSGSNTEAFF. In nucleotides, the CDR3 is TGTGCCAGCGGATCCGGGTCCAACACTGAAGCTTTCTTT.

This chain's CDR3 is CAITPGGEGHYGYTF. The DNA of the CDR3 is TGTGCCATCACCCCAGGGGGAGAGGGGCACTATGGCTACACCTTC. The chain is built from TRBV10-3 and TRBJ1-2; 7 nucleotides align to TRBD1. Losses at the gene ends were 7 bases for V and 3 bases for J; bases not matched to a gene: 11. The CDR3 is 15 amino acids. CDR1 and CDR2 from the germline V gene are ENHRY and SYGVKD.

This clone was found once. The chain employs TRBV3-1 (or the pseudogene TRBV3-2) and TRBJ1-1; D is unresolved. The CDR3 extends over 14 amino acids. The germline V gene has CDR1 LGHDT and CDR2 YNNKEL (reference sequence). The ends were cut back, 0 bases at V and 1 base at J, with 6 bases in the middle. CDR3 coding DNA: TGTGCCAGCAGCCAAGATTTGCGGAACACTGAAGCTTTCTTT. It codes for CASSQDLRNTEAFF.

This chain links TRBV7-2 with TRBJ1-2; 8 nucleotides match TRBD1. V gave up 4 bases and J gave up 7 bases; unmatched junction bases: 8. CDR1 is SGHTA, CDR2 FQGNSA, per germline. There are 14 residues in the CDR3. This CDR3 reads CASSSTPRGLGYTF. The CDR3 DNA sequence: TGTGCCAGCAGCTCAACCCCCAGGGGGCTTGGCTACACCTTC.

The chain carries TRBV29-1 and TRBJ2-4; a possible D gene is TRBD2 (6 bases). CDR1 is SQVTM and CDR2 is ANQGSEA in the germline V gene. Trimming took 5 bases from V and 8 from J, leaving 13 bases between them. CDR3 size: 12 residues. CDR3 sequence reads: CSVRGIGDIQYF. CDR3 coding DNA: TGCAGCGTTCGGGGGATTGGAGACATTCAGTACTTC.

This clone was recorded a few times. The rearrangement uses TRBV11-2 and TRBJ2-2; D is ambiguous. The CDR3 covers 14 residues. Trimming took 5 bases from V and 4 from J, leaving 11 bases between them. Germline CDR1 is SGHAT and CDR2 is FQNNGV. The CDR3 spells CASSRPGSTGELFF. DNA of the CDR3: TGTGCCAGCAGCCGGCCCGGGTCCACCGGGGAGCTGTTTTTT.

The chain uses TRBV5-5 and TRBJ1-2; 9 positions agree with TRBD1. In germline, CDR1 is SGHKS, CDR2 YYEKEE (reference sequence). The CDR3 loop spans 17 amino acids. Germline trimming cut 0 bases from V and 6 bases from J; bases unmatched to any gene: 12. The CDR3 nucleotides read TGTGCCAGCAGCTTGGGGACAGGGGATCTAGGGAGACATGGCTACACCTTC. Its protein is CASSLGTGDLGRHGYTF. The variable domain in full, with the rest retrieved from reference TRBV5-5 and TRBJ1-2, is DAGVTQSPTHLIKTRGQQVTLRCSPISGHKSVSWYQQVLGQGPQFIFQYYEKEERGRGNFPDRFSARQFPNYSSELNVNALLLGDSALYLCASSLGTGDLGRHGYTFGSGTRLTVV.

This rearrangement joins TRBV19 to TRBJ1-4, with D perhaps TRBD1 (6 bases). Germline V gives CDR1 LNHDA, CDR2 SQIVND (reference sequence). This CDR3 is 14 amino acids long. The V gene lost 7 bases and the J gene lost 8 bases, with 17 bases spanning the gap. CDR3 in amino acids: CASTPGQGSEKLFF. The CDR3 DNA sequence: TGTGCCAGTACACCCGGGCAGGGGTCGGAAAAACTGTTTTTT.

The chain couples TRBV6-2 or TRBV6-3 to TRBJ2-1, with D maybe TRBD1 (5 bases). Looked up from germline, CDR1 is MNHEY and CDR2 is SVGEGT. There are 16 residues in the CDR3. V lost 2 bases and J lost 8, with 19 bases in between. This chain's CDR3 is CASSYLDSEQGDEQFF. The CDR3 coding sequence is TGTGCCAGCAGTTACCTTGACAGCGAACAAGGGGATGAGCAGTTCTTC.

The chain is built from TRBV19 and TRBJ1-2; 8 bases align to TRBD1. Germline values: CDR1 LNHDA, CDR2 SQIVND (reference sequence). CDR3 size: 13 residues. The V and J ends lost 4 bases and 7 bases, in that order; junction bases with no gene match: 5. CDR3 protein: CASSTDRAGGYTF. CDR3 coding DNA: TGTGCCAGTAGTACGGACAGGGCCGGTGGCTACACCTTC.

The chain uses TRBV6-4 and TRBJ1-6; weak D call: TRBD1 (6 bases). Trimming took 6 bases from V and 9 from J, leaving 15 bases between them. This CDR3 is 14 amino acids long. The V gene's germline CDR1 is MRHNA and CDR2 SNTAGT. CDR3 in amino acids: CASSQQGSGSPLHF. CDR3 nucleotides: TGTGCCAGCAGCCAACAGGGCTCCGGTTCACCCCTCCACTTT.

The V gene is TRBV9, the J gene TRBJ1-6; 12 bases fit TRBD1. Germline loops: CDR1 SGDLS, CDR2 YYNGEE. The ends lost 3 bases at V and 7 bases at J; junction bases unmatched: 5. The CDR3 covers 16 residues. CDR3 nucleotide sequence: TGTGCCAGCAGCGCCGGGACAGGGGGCCCAAATTCACCCCTCCACTTT. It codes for CASSAGTGGPNSPLHF.

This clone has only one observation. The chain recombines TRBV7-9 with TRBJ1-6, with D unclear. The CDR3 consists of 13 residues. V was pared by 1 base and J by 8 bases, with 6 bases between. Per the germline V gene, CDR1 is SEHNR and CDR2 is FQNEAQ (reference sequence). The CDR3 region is CASSLEPDSPLHF. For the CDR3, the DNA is TGTGCCAGCAGCTTAGAGCCGGATTCACCCCTCCACTTT.

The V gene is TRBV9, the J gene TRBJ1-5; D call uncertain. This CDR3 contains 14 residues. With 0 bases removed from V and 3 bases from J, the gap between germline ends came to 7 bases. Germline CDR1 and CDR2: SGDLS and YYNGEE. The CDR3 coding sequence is TGTGCCAGCAGCGTAGGACAAGACAATCAGCCCCAGCATTTT. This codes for CASSVGQDNQPQHF.

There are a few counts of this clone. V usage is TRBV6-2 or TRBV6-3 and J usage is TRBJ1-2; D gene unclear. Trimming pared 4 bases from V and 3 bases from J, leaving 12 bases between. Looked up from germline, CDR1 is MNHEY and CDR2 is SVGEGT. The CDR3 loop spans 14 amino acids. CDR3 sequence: CASSSNPGDYGYTF. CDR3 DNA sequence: TGTGCCAGCAGTTCGAACCCCGGGGACTATGGCTACACCTTC.

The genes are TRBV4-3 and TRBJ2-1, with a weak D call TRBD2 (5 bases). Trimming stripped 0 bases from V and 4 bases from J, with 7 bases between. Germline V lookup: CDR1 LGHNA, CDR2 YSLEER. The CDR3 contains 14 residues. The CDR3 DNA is TGCGCCAGCAGCCAAGATCGGGGTTACAATGAGCAGTTCTTC. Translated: CASSQDRGYNEQFF.